This paragraph covers one TCR beta chain sequence. Its specific antigen is unknown. Base qualities are not provided; no much larger clone lies one nucleotide away. The germline V gene sets CDR1 to WSHSY and CDR2 to SAAADI. Unmatched junction bases come to 8, with V trimmed by 5 bases and J by 1 base. The cysteine opens and the phenylalanine closes a CDR3 of 17 amino acids. The retained sequence is limited to the CDR3, 51 bases, with the frame set at the first base. The CDR3 regions of human TCRbeta chains were analyzed by immunosequencing. Per the original workflow: TCRs in the repertoires were matched against a reference library of SARS-CoV-2-specific TCRs that had been generated with the MIRA antigen-specificity platform. Breadth meant the fraction of unique TCRs that were SARS-CoV-2-associated, whereas depth meant the fraction of total T cells that were SARS-CoV-2-associated. Using the MIRA data, each spike-specific TCR was assigned both to the spike region to which the TCR was reactive and to a CD4 or CD8 class. Log10-transformed breadth and depth values were compared by one-way ANOVA with Sidak's multiple comparisons tests. TCRdb mirrors the immuneACCESS table, restricted to in-frame sequences. Some clones are absent from its copies; in checked studies, under half trace to an unresolved V gene, and the reason for the others is unknown. The V and J calls and clone size come from that table; D and trimming were worked out from the DNA. Here the sample has about 120,000 clones; approximately 86% occur a single time. Jointly, the top ten make up roughly 3.1% of the sample.

In the paper's terms, the time point label means: about 28 days (+/-7) after the second vaccine dose. AZD1222 recipients whose second dose came at about 4 weeks and those whose second dose came at about 12 weeks were combined into one group, since spike-specific TCR depth and breadth did not differ between the two schedules. Samples from vaccinated people were obtained from the UK trials COV001 and COV002, which included a single-blind randomized controlled phase 2/3 trial of AZD1222 (ChAdOx1 nCoV-19) in healthy adults. Trial participant PBMC samples were collected at day 0 and day 28 after the second dose for TCRbeta chain sequencing. This record belongs to a study of T cell responses to AZD1222 COVID-19 vaccine (dated by TCRdb to 2020 to 2023). As for the study more broadly: A total of 233 trial participants underwent TCR sequencing, of whom some 210 received two doses of AZD1222 and some 26 received two doses of the MenACWY control vaccine. Trial participants were enrolled by age into subgroups of 18-55, 56-69 and 70-plus years, and roughly 150, 30 and 60 TCR-sequenced participants, respectively, were included in these subgroups.

On the study overall, not on this receptor specifically: The vaccine-associated CD4 TCRs covered the entire spike protein, and the dominant responses fell in regions 160-218 and 743-854. Conclusions about previously exposed vaccinees are limited because only a handful of AZD1222 recipients were SARS-CoV-2 seropositive at baseline. No day 14 peak-response samples were available, so repertoires were characterized only after the peak T cell response. After two AZD1222 doses, spike-specific TCR breadth and depth were significantly higher than at day 0 and than in MenACWY recipients. Epitopes outside the regions mutated in the B.1.351 and B.1.1.7 variants were reportedly recognized by nearly half of the unique spike-specific TCRs. Most participants were white British and females outnumbered males, and the authors suggested that clonal diversity may have been underestimated. The 56-69-year group was small, and its depth increase did not reach significance, likely because of low power.

The input for sequencing was peripheral blood, taken 28 days after the second AZD1222 dose. The sequence came from an adult who received the AZD1222 COVID-19 vaccine. The V gene is TRBV10-2 and the J gene is TRBJ2-2; 9 middle bases align to TRBD2. The CDR3 is CASSWTRGGGNTGELFF. The sequence in DNA is TGCGCCAGCAGTTGGACTCGCGGGGGGGGGAACACCGGGGAGCTGTTTTTT.